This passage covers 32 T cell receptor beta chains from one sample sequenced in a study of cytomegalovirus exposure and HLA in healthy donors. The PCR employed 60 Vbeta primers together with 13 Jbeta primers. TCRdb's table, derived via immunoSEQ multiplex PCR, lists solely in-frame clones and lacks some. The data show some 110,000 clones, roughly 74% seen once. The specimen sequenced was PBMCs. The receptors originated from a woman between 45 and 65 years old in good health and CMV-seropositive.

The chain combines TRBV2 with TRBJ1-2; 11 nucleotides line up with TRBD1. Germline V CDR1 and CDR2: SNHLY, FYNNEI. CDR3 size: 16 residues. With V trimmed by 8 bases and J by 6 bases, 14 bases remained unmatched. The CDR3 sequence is CASGDPGQGDPDGYTF. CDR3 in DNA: TGTGCCAGCGGGGACCCGGGACAGGGGGATCCGGATGGCTACACCTTC.

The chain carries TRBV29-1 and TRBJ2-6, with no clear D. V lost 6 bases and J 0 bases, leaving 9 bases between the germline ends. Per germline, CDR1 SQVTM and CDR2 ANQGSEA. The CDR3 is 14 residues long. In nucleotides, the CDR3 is TGCAGCGTCCAACCGGGCTCTGGGGCCAACGTCCTGACTTTC. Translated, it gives CSVQPGSGANVLTF.

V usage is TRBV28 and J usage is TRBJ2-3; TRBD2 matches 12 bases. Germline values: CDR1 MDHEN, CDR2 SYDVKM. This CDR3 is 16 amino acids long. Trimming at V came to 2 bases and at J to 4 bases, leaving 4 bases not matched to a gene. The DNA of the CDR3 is TGTGCCAGCAGTTTACTAGCGGGGGGGCCACCAGATACGCAGTATTTT. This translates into CASSLLAGGPPDTQYF.

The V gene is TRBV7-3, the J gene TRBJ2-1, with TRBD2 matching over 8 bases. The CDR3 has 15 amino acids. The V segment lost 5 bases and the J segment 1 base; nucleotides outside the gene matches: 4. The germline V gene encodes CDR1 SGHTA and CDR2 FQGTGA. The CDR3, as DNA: TGTGCCAGCAGCGCCCGGGGGGGATCCTACAATGAGCAGTTCTTC. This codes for CASSARGGSYNEQFF.

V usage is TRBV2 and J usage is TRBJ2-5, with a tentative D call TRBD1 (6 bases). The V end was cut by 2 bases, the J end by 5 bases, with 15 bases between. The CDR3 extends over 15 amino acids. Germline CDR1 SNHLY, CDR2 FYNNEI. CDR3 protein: CASSEHREYVETQYF. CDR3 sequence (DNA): TGTGCCAGCAGTGAACACAGGGAGTACGTCGAGACCCAGTACTTC. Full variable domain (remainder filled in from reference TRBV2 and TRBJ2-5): EPEVTQTPSHQVTQMGQEVILRCVPISNHLYFYWYRQILGQKVEFLVSFYNNEISEKSEIFDDQFSVERPDGSNFTLKIRSTKLEDSAMYFCASSEHREYVETQYFGPGTRLLVL.

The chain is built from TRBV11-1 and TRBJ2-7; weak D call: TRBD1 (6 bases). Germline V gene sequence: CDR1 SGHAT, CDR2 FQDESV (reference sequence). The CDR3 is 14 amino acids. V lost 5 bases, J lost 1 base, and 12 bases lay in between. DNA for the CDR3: TGTGCCAGCAGCCTTATGGGGACATCCTACGAGCAGTACTTC. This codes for CASSLMGTSYEQYF.

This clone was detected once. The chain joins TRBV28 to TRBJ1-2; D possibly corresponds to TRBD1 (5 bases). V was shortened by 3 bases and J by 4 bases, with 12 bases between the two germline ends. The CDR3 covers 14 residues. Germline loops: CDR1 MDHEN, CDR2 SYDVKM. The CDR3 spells CASSLGQGLYGYTF. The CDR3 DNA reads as TGTGCCAGCAGTTTGGGGCAGGGACTCTATGGCTACACCTTC.

For the CDR3, the DNA is TGTGCCAGCAGCTTCACGCGGGGAGATGGCTACAATGAGCAGTTCTTC. Translation gives CASSFTRGDGYNEQFF. This chain uses TRBV7-9 with TRBJ2-1, with TRBD2 as a possible D gene (6 bases). Germline V gene lookup returns CDR1 SEHNR and CDR2 FQNEAQ (reference sequence). This CDR3 region has 16 residues. Between the trimmed V and J ends, which lost 3 bases and 3 bases, there was a span of 15 bases.

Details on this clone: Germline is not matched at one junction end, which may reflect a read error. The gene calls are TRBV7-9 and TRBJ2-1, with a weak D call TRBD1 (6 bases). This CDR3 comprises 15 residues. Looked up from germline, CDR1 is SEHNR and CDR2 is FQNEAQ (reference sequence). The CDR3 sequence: CSSSLGDTSYNEQFF. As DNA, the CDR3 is TGTTCCAGCAGCTTAGGGGACACCTCCTACAATGAGCAGTTCTTC.

The CDR3 loop is CASKAGGSETQYF. The CDR3 nucleotides are TGTGCCAGCAAAGCGGGGGGATCAGAGACCCAGTACTTC. This chain links TRBV27 with TRBJ2-5; TRBD2 matches 9 bases. There are 13 residues in the CDR3. Trimming removed 7 bases from V and 4 bases from J; junction bases left unmatched: 4. Germline V gene sequence: CDR1 MNHEY, CDR2 SMNVEV (reference sequence).

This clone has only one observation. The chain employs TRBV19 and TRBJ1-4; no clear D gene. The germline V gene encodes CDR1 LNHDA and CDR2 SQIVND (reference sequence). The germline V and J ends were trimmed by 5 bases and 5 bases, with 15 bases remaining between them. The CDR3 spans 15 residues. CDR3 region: CASSARLRVNEKLFF. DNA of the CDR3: TGTGCCAGTAGTGCCCGACTCCGCGTAAATGAAAAACTGTTTTTT.

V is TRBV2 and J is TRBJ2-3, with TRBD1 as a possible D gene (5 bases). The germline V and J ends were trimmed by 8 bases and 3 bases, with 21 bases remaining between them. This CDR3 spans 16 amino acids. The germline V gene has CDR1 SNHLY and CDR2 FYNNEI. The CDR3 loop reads CASVQFPGQKTDTQYF. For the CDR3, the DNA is TGTGCCAGCGTCCAGTTTCCAGGGCAAAAAACAGATACGCAGTATTTT. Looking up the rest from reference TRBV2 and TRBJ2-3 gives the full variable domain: EPEVTQTPSHQVTQMGQEVILRCVPISNHLYFYWYRQILGQKVEFLVSFYNNEISEKSEIFDDQFSVERPDGSNFTLKIRSTKLEDSAMYFCASVQFPGQKTDTQYFGPGTRLTVL.

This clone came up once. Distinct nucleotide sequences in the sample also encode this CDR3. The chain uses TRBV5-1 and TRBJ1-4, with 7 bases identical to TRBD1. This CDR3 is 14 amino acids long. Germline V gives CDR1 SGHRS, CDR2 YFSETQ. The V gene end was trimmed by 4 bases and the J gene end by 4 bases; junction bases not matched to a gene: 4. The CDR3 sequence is CASSLQGFNEKLFF. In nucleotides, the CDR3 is TGCGCCAGCAGCCTACAGGGGTTTAATGAAAAACTGTTTTTT.

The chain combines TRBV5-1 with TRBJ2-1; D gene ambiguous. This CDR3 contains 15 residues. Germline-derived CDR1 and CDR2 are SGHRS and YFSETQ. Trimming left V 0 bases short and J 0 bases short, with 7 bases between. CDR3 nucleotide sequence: TGCGCCAGCAGCTTGGACGGGTTCTCCTACAATGAGCAGTTCTTC. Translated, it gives CASSLDGFSYNEQFF.

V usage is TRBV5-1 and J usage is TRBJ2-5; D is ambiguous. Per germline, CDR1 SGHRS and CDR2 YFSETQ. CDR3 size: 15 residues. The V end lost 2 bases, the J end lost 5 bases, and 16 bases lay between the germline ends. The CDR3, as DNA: TGCGCCAGCAGCTTCCACACCCGAGGCGGCGAGACCCAGTACTTC. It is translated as CASSFHTRGGETQYF.

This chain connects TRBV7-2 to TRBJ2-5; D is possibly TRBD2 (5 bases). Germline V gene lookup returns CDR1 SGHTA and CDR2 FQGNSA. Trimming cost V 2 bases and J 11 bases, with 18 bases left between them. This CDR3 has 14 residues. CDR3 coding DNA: TGTGCCAGCAGCTTACTAATCGAGAGGGCGAGTCAGTACTTC. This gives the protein CASSLLIERASQYF.

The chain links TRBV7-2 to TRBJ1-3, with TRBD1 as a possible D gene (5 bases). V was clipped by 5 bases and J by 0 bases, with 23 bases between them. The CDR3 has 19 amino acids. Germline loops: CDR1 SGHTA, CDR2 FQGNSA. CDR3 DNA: TGTGCCAGCAGCCTACGTAGTGGTACAGGACAAATCTCTGGAAACACCATATATTTT. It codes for CASSLRSGTGQISGNTIYF.

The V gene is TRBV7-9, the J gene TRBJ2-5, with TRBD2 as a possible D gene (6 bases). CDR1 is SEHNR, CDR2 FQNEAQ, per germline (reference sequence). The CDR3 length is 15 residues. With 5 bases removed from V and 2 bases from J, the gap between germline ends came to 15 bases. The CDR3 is CASSGTRGIQETQYF. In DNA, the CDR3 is TGTGCCAGCAGCGGGACGCGGGGAATTCAAGAGACCCAGTACTTC.

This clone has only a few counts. CDR3 in DNA: TGCAGCGTAGAGACTAGCGCGGGGACCCAGTACTTC. Translating it yields CSVETSAGTQYF. This sequence joins TRBV29-1 and TRBJ2-5; 8 bases are a match to TRBD2. V lost 6 bases to trimming and J lost 7 bases; unmatched junction nucleotides: 7. This CDR3 is 12 amino acids long. Germline CDR1 and CDR2: SQVTM and ANQGSEA.

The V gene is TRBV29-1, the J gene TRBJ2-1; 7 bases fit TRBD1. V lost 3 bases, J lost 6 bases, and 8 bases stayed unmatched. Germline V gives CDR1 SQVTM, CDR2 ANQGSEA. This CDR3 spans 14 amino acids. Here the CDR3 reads CSVDGQAGVNEQFF. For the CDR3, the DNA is TGCAGCGTTGACGGACAGGCAGGGGTCAATGAGCAGTTCTTC.

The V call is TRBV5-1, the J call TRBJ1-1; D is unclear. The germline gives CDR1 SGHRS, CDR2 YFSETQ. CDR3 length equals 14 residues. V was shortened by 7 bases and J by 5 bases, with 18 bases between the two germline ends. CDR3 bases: TGCGCCAGCTCCGGCGGAGGCGTAGGGACTGAAGCTTTCTTT. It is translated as CASSGGGVGTEAFF.

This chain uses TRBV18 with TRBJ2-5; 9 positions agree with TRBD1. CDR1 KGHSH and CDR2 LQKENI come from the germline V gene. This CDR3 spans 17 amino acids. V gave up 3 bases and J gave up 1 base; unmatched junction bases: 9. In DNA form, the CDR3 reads TGTGCCAGCTCACCGGACGGGGGACAGGGATTCCAAGAGACCCAGTACTTC. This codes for CASSPDGGQGFQETQYF.

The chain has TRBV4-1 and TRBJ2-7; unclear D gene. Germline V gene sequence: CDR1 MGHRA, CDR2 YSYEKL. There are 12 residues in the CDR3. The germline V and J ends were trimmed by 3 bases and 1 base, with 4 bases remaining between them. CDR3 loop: CASSQSSYEQYF. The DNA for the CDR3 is TGCGCCAGCAGCCAGTCGTCCTACGAGCAGTACTTC.

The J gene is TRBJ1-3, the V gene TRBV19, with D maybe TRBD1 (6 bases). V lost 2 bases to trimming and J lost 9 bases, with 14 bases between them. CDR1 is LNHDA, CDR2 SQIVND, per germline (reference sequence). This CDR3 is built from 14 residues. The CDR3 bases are TGTGCCAGTAGTATAAGGGGGGGCCCCTCCACCATATATTTT. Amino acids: CASSIRGGPSTIYF. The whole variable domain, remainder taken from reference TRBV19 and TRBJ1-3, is DGGITQSPKYLFRKEGQNVTLSCEQNLNHDAMYWYRQDPGQGLRLIYYSQIVNDFQKGDIAEGYSVSREKKESFPLTVTSAQKNPTAFYLCASSIRGGPSTIYFGEGSWLTVV.

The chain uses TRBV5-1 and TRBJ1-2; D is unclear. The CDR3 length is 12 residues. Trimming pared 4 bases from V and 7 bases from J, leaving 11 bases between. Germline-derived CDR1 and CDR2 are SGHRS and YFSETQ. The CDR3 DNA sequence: TGCGCCAGCAGCCCGGGGTCCTCTGGCTACACCTTC. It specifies CASSPGSSGYTF.

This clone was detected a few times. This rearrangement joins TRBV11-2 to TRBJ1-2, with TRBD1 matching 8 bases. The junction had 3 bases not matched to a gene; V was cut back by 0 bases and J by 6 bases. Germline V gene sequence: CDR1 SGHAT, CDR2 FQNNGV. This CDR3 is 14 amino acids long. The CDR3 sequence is CASSLEQGVDGYTF. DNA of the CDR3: TGTGCCAGCAGCTTAGAACAGGGGGTGGATGGCTACACCTTC.

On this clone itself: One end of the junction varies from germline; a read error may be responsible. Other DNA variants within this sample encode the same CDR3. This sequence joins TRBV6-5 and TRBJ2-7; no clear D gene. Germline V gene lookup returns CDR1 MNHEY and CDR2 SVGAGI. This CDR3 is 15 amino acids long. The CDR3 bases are TGCGCCAGCAGTTACTCCGAGACTTATCCTAAGGAGCAGTACTTC. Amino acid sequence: CASSYSETYPKEQYF.

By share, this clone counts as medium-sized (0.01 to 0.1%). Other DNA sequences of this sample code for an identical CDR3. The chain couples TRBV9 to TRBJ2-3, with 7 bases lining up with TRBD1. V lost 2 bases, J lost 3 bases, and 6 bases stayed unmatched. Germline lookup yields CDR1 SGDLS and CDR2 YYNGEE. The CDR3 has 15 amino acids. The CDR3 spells CASSVTGDGTDTQYF. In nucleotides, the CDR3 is TGTGCCAGCAGCGTTACAGGGGACGGAACAGATACGCAGTATTTT.

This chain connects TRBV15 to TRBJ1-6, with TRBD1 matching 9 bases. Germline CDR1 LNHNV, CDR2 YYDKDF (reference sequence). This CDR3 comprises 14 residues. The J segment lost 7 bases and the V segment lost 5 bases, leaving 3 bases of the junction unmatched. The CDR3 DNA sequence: TGTGCCACCAGCCGGGGACAGGGCAATTCACCCCTCCACTTT. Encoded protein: CATSRGQGNSPLHF.

The CDR3 protein is CASSLTRLVSTEAFF. The CDR3 coding sequence is TGTGCCAGCAGTCTTACTCGTCTCGTGTCCACTGAAGCTTTCTTT. The chain recombines TRBV2 with TRBJ1-1; D gene uncertain. Germline values: CDR1 SNHLY, CDR2 FYNNEI. The length of the CDR3 is 15 residues. V was clipped by 5 bases and J by 4 bases, with 17 bases between them.

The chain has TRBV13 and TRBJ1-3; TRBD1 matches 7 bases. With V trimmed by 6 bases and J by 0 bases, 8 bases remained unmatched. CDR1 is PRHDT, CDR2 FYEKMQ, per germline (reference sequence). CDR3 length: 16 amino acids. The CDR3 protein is CASSSTYRGSGNTIYF. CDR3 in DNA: TGTGCCAGCAGTTCTACCTACAGGGGCTCTGGAAACACCATATATTTT.

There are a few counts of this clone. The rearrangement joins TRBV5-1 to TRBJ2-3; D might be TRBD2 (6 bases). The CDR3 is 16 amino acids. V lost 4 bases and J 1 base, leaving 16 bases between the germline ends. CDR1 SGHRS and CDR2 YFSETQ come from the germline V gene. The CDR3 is CASSLTGWGGTDTQYF. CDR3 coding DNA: TGCGCCAGCAGCCTAACCGGGTGGGGGGGCACAGATACGCAGTATTTT.